The clone carrying this T cell receptor beta chain was picked up one time. What it recognizes is unknown. The data were taken from a study of vaccination effects on CD4 cells after COVID-19. The CDR3 contains 13 residues. V gave up 2 bases and J gave up 3 bases, with 7 bases separating them. Germline CDR1 MNHNY, CDR2 SVGAGI (reference sequence). Whole-study results and caveats: There was only 1 of 255 vaccine-induced clones in healthy vaccinees that cross-reacted with common cold coronaviruses.

ViraFEST expansion of antigen-specific CD4+ T cells with viral peptide pools preceded sequencing. Following an approximately 10-day culture, CD4+ T cells were purified. Participants received two doses of either the BNT162b2 or mRNA-1273 vaccine. Data came from immunoSEQ multiplex PCR; TCRdb stores just in-frame clones and leaves some out. The sample consists of about 25,000 clones, more than 60% of them appearing once. Sequencing used CD4+ T cells from PBMCs cultured with HCoV-NL63 spike peptides, obtained after COVID-19 vaccination. The receptor was isolated from a human donor who received a COVID-19 vaccine. This chain connects TRBV6-6 to TRBJ2-5; D may be TRBD1 (5 bases). The CDR3 sequence is CASSYGREETQYF. The CDR3, as DNA: TGTGCCAGCAGTTACGGCAGGGAAGAGACCCAGTACTTC.